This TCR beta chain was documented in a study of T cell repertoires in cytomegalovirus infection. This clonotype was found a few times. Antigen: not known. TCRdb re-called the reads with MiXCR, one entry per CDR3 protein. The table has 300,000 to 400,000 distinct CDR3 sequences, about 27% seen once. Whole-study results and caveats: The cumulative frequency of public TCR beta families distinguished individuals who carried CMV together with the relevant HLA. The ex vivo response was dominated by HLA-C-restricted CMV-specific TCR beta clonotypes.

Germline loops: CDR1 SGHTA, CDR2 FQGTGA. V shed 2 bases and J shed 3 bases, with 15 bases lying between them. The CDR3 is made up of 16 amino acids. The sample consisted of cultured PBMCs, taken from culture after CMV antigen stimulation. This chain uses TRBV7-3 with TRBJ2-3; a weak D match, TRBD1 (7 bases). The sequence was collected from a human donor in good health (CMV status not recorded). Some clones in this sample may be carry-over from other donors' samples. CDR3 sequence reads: CASSLQGGYGTDTQYF. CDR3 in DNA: TGTGCCAGCAGCTTACAGGGGGGCTACGGGACAGATACGCAGTATTTT.